What follows describes a single T cell receptor (beta chain). The table came from immunoSEQ multiplex PCR; TCRdb's copy has only in-frame clones and leaves some out. The table records approximately 980,000 clones, 70% to 85% of them present only once. The data belong to a study of shared clonotypes between healthy human individuals. CDR1 is SGHTA, CDR2 FQGNSA, per germline. The CDR3 is 16 residues long. The V segment lost 1 base and the J segment 2 bases; nucleotides outside the gene matches: 6. This clonotype was sampled from a man in his late teens or twenties in good health. The specimen sequenced was memory CD4+ T cells sorted from blood. As for subset: CD45RA-negative fraction. The chain combines TRBV7-2 with TRBJ2-5, with 8 bases identical to TRBD1. CDR3 DNA sequence: TGTGCCAGCAGCTTAGTCGCAGGGGGCACACAAGAGACCCAGTACTTC. This gives the protein CASSLVAGGTQETQYF.